The 3 T cell receptor beta chains below come from one sample, sequenced in a study of T-cell reconstitution after alpha-beta-depleted transplantation in children. Unique molecular identifiers were incorporated during preparation of the TCRbeta library. TCRdb fed the PCR reads into MiXCR, producing one record per CDR3 protein. The table records around 76,000 distinct CDR3 sequences, around 18% of them present only once. Sample: PBMCs, mostly from graft donor cells, taken 360 days after TCRalphabeta/CD19-depleted stem cell transplant. All receptors come from a male patient between 2 and 15 years old who had a stem cell transplant for acute lymphoblastic leukemia, so the T cells may come from the graft donor.

J is TRBJ2-6 and V is TRBV7-6; 8 positions agree with TRBD1. With 5 bases clipped from V and 4 bases from J, the junction kept 4 bases outside the gene matches. This CDR3 contains 15 residues. Germline loops: CDR1 SGHVS, CDR2 FNYEAQ. The CDR3 nucleotides are TGTGCCAGCAGCCGGACAGGGTTCGGGGCCAACGTCCTGACTTTC. It encodes CASSRTGFGANVLTF.

This rearrangement joins TRBV7-9 to TRBJ2-3, with D perhaps assigned TRBD1 or TRBD2 (5 bases each). This CDR3 region has 17 residues. Between the trimmed V and J ends, which lost 4 bases and 2 bases, there was a span of 19 bases. The V gene's germline CDR1 is SEHNR and CDR2 FQNEAQ (reference sequence). The CDR3 protein is CASSSGRGVTHTDTQYF. DNA for the CDR3: TGTGCCAGCAGCTCGGGGAGAGGGGTAACCCACACAGATACGCAGTATTTT.

The chain uses TRBV4-1 and TRBJ2-5, with D tentatively TRBD2 (5 bases). The length of the CDR3 is 14 residues. V was trimmed by 1 base and J by 2 bases, leaving 8 bases between them. Looked up from germline, CDR1 is MGHRA and CDR2 is YSYEKL. The CDR3 DNA reads as TGCGCCAGCAGCCAAGGGACTGTACAAGAGACCCAGTACTTC. This encodes CASSQGTVQETQYF.